This TCR beta chain was sequenced for a study of vaccination effects on CD4 cells after COVID-19. This table comes from immunoSEQ multiplex PCR, and its TCRdb copy is limited to in-frame clones, with some not included. This sample carries about 66,000 clones, around four fifths of them seen once, and the ten largest clones take 0.9% to 1%. The germline gives CDR1 SGHRS, CDR2 YFSETQ. V was pared by 2 bases and J by 0 bases, with 21 bases between. CDR3 length: 19 amino acids. With respect to this clone: Its antigen remains unknown.

CD4+ T cells specific for antigen were expanded with viral peptide pools by the ViraFEST assay before sequencing. Scientists isolated CD4+ T cells after a roughly ten-day culture period ended. Everyone in the study got two shots of either the BNT162b2 or mRNA-1273 vaccine. This receptor was taken from a human donor who received a COVID-19 vaccine. The specimen comprised CD4+ T cells from PBMCs cultured with HCoV-OC43 spike peptides, sampled after COVID-19 vaccination. The subset was: HCoV-OC43 spike overlapping peptide pool stimulation. The genes are TRBV5-1 and TRBJ2-1; D is possibly TRBD1 or TRBD2 (5 bases each). CDR3 loop: CASSLTRTRGLSSYNEQFF. In DNA, the CDR3 is TGCGCCAGCAGCTTAACTAGGACTCGGGGCCTAAGCTCCTACAATGAGCAGTTCTTC.